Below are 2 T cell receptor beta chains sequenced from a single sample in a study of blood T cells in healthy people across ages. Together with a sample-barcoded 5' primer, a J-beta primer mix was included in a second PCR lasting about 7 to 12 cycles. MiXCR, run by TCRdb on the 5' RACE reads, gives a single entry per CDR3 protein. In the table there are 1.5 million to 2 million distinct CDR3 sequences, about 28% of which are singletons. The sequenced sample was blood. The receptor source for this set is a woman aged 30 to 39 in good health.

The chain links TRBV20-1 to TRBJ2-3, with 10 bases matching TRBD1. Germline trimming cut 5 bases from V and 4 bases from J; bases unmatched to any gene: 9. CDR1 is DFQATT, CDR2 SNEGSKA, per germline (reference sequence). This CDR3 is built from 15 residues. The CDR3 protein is CSAPRQGARADTQYF. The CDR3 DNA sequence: TGCAGTGCTCCTCGACAGGGGGCGCGCGCAGATACGCAGTATTTT.

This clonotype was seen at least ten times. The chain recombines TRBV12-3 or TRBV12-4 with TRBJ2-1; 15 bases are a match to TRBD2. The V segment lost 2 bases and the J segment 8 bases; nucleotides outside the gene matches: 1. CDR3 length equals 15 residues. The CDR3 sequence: CASSLRTSGRDEQFF. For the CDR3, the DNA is TGTGCCAGCAGTTTACGGACTAGCGGGAGGGATGAGCAGTTCTTC.